The 22 T cell receptor beta chains reported below all come from one sample, sequenced in a study of blood T cell repertoires in COVID-19. Sequenced by immunoSEQ multiplex PCR; TCRdb stores in-frame clones only, minus some. The table lists a few hundred thousand clones, roughly 80% of them singletons. Input material: PBMCs or T cells enriched from blood (not recorded which). These receptors originate from a man aged 25 to 40 with acute COVID-19.

The J gene is TRBJ1-2, the V gene TRBV29-1; D is unclear. The CDR3 is 15 amino acids. Germline assignment: CDR1 SQVTM and CDR2 ANQGSEA. Trimming cost V 6 bases and J 1 base, with 18 bases left between them. The CDR3 nucleotides are TGCAGCGTAGCCTCCATCCCACTCAATAACTATGGCTACACCTTC. It translates to CSVASIPLNNYGYTF.

This clone came up many times. The gene calls are TRBV6-2 or TRBV6-3 and TRBJ2-7; D is perhaps TRBD2 (6 bases). Trimming took off 4 bases at V and 0 bases at J, with 13 bases between the two ends. The CDR3 consists of 15 residues. CDR1 and CDR2 (germline): MNHEY, SVGEGT. This chain's CDR3 is CASSFATAGSYEQYV. As DNA, the CDR3 is TGTGCCAGCAGTTTTGCGACAGCGGGCTCCTACGAGCAGTACGTC.

In this sample, this clone turned up once. This sequence joins TRBV3-1 (or the pseudogene TRBV3-2) and TRBJ2-5; D possibly corresponds to TRBD2 (7 bases). With 5 bases removed from V and 5 bases from J, the gap between germline ends came to 18 bases. Germline CDR1 is LGHDT and CDR2 is YNNKEL (reference sequence). This CDR3 region has 15 residues. For the CDR3, the DNA is TGTGCCAGCAGCAGGCCATCAGGGAGGGGGGAGACCCAGTACTTC. This translates into CASSRPSGRGETQYF.

The chain combines TRBV3-1 (or the pseudogene TRBV3-2) with TRBJ2-3, with 7 positions matching TRBD1. The germline V gene encodes CDR1 LGHDT and CDR2 YNNKEL (reference sequence). J was trimmed by 10 bases and V by 4 bases; bases with no gene match: 8. The CDR3 sequence is 13 residues long. CDR3 loop: CASSPKQGSAQYF. The CDR3 nucleotides read TGTGCCAGCAGCCCCAAACAGGGGTCGGCGCAGTATTTT.

The chain employs TRBV9 and TRBJ2-1, with TRBD2 identical over 9 bases. The trim removed 4 bases at V and 7 bases at J, leaving 6 bases unmatched. CDR3 size: 14 residues. CDR1 SGDLS and CDR2 YYNGEE come from the germline V gene. The CDR3 here is CASSLWGLANEQFF. In DNA form, the CDR3 reads TGTGCCAGCAGCCTCTGGGGACTAGCTAATGAGCAGTTCTTC.

The chain recombines TRBV12-5 with TRBJ2-5; no clear D. This CDR3 has 13 residues. CDR1 and CDR2 (germline): LGHNT, FRNRAP. The germline V and J ends were trimmed by 6 bases and 2 bases, with 10 bases remaining between them. CDR3 sequence: CASGSPLQETQYF. CDR3 DNA: TGTGCTAGTGGCTCCCCTCTTCAAGAGACCCAGTACTTC.

The chain joins TRBV9 to TRBJ1-2; no clear D. This CDR3 is built from 14 residues. Per germline, CDR1 SGDLS and CDR2 YYNGEE. The ends were cut back, 0 bases at V and 5 bases at J, with 11 bases in the middle. CDR3 in amino acids: CASSVEASGYGYTF. CDR3 DNA: TGTGCCAGCAGCGTAGAAGCTTCGGGGTATGGCTACACCTTC. Together with reference TRBV9 and TRBJ1-2, the CDR3 gives the full variable domain: DSGVTQTPKHLITATGQRVTLRCSPRSGDLSVYWYQQSLDQGLQFLIQYYNGEERAKGNILERFSAQQFPDLHSELNLSSLELGDSALYFCASSVEASGYGYTFGSGTRLTVV.

The V gene is TRBV11-2, the J gene TRBJ1-6, with D perhaps TRBD1 (5 bases). The V gene's germline CDR1 is SGHAT and CDR2 FQNNGV. The CDR3 is made up of 15 amino acids. V was pared by 5 bases and J by 8 bases, with 16 bases between. The CDR3 reads CASSALGGLDSPLHF. The DNA for the CDR3 is TGTGCCAGCAGCGCCCTGGGGGGTTTAGATTCACCCCTCCACTTT.

The J gene is TRBJ2-2, the V gene TRBV4-3; 8 nucleotides line up with TRBD1. Trimming at V came to 5 bases and at J to 1 base, leaving 9 bases not matched to a gene. The length of the CDR3 is 17 residues. Germline CDR1 reads LGHNA; CDR2 reads YSLEER. Written as DNA, the CDR3 is TGCGCCAGCAGCTCGCCTCTTGGGACAGGGAACACCGGGGAGCTGTTTTTT. Translation: CASSSPLGTGNTGELFF.

The rearrangement joins TRBV2 to TRBJ1-4, with unresolved D. This CDR3 has 13 residues. V was trimmed by 6 bases and J by 4 bases, leaving 9 bases between them. In germline, CDR1 is SNHLY, CDR2 FYNNEI. The CDR3 coding sequence is TGTGCCAGCAGGGTTCAGCGTAATGAAAAACTGTTTTTT. Translated: CASRVQRNEKLFF.

This sequence joins TRBV15 and TRBJ1-6; D gene unclear. Germline V gives CDR1 LNHNV, CDR2 YYDKDF (reference sequence). Trimming shortened V by 7 bases and J by 5 bases, and 6 bases separated the two germline ends. This CDR3 has 12 amino acids. CDR3 nucleotides: TGTGCCACCAACCGCGATAATTCACCCCTCCACTTT. Amino acid sequence: CATNRDNSPLHF.

There are a few counts of this clone. The chain is built from TRBV6-4 and TRBJ2-2; 8 bases agree with TRBD1. The CDR3 contains 13 residues. CDR1 and CDR2 from the germline V gene are MRHNA and SNTAGT. Germline trimming cut 8 bases from V and 5 bases from J; bases unmatched to any gene: 4. The CDR3 sequence is CASGDRLTGELFF. As DNA, the CDR3 is TGTGCCAGCGGGGACAGGTTAACCGGGGAGCTGTTTTTT.

This sequence joins TRBV19 and TRBJ1-1; D perhaps matches TRBD1 (5 bases). Between the trimmed V and J ends, which lost 3 bases and 2 bases, there was a span of 19 bases. This CDR3 contains 17 residues. The germline V gene has CDR1 LNHDA and CDR2 SQIVND (reference sequence). The CDR3: CASSISGLHLKNTEAFF. The CDR3 nucleotides read TGTGCCAGTAGTATCTCGGGACTCCACCTGAAAAACACTGAAGCTTTCTTT.

The chain recombines TRBV10-1 with TRBJ2-7; 10 bases are shared with TRBD2. J gave up 2 bases and V 7 bases, and 5 bases lay outside the gene matches. This CDR3 contains 14 residues. CDR1 is WNHNN and CDR2 is SYGVQD in the germline V gene (reference sequence). Here the CDR3 reads CASKRGGITYEQYV. Written as DNA, the CDR3 is TGCGCCAGCAAGCGGGGGGGAATTACCTACGAGCAGTACGTC.

This clone was recorded only once. The chain couples TRBV3-1 (or the pseudogene TRBV3-2) to TRBJ2-1, with 7 bases matching TRBD2. With V trimmed by 0 bases and J by 3 bases, 5 bases remained unmatched. Germline-derived CDR1 and CDR2 are LGHDT and YNNKEL (reference sequence). The CDR3 spans 16 residues. The CDR3 is CASSQDLPSGYNEQFF. The CDR3 bases are TGTGCCAGCAGCCAAGATCTCCCTAGCGGCTACAATGAGCAGTTCTTC.

The rearrangement links TRBV27 to TRBJ1-6; 7 positions agree with TRBD1. With 8 bases clipped from V and 6 bases from J, the junction kept 10 bases outside the gene matches. The CDR3 is 15 residues long. Per the germline V gene, CDR1 is MNHEY and CDR2 is SMNVEV (reference sequence). The CDR3 is CASSIGGQSNSPLHF. DNA for the CDR3: TGTGCCAGCTCAATAGGGGGACAGTCTAATTCACCCCTCCACTTT.

This chain's CDR3 is CASSHYSLSRYNEQFF. Here the CDR3 DNA reads TGTGCCAGCAGCCACTATTCTCTGTCTCGCTACAATGAGCAGTTCTTC. V gene TRBV14 combines with J gene TRBJ2-1; no clear D. There are 16 residues in the CDR3. From germline, CDR1 is SGHDN and CDR2 FVKESK. Trimming removed 3 bases from V and 3 bases from J, with 15 bases in between.

The rearrangement links TRBV5-6 to TRBJ1-2, with unresolved D. Germline V gene lookup returns CDR1 SGHDT and CDR2 YYEEEE. V was shortened by 4 bases and J by 0 bases, with 10 bases between the two germline ends. The CDR3 is 14 amino acids. CDR3 sequence (DNA): TGTGCCAGCAGCCGCCAGTCGACTAACTATGGCTACACCTTC. Encoded protein: CASSRQSTNYGYTF.

The chain has TRBV29-1 and TRBJ2-1, with TRBD2 matching over 16 bases. There are 14 residues in the CDR3. V lost 8 bases, J lost 10 bases, and 8 bases stayed unmatched. Germline V gives CDR1 SQVTM, CDR2 ANQGSEA. For the CDR3, the DNA is TGCAGCTCGGGACTAGCGGGGGGGCTAGGGGAGCAGTTCTTC. As protein: CSSGLAGGLGEQFF.

This rearrangement joins TRBV30 to TRBJ1-2, with D tentatively TRBD1 (6 bases). CDR1 GTSNPN and CDR2 SVGIG come from the germline V gene (reference sequence). The length of the CDR3 is 14 residues. V gave up 4 bases and J gave up 5 bases, with 17 bases separating them. The chain's CDR3 is CAWNSGVNLYGYTF. The CDR3 DNA sequence: TGTGCCTGGAACTCAGGGGTAAACCTGTATGGCTACACCTTC.

The chain joins TRBV29-1 to TRBJ1-2, with TRBD1 matching 12 bases. The V gene end was trimmed by 3 bases and the J gene end by 3 bases; junction bases not matched to a gene: 2. In germline, CDR1 is SQVTM, CDR2 ANQGSEA. The CDR3 covers 14 residues. For the CDR3, the DNA is TGCAGCGTTGAGGGGACAGGGGGCGACTATGGCTACACCTTC. Translating gives CSVEGTGGDYGYTF.

J is TRBJ1-1 and V is TRBV24-1; 7 bases line up with TRBD1. Germline CDR1 is KGHDR and CDR2 is SFDVKD. The V gene end was trimmed by 4 bases and the J gene end by 11 bases; junction bases not matched to a gene: 6. This CDR3 is built from 12 residues. DNA for the CDR3: TGTGCCACCAGTGAAACGACAGGGTGGGCTTTCTTT. Translating it yields CATSETTGWAFF.